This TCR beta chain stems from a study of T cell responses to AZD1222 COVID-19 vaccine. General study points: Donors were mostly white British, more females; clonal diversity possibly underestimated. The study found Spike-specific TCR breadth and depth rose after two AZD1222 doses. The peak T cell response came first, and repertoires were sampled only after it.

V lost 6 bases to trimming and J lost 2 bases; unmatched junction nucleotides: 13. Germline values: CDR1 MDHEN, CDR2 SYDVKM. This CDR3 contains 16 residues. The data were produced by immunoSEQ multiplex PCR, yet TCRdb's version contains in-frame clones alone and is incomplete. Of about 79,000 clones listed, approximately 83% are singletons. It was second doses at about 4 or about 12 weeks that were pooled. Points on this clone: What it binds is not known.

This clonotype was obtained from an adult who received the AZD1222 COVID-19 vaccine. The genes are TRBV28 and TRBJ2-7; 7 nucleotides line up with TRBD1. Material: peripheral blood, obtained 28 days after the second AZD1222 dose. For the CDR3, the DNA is TGTGCCAGCAGCCTTAATTGGGACAGAAGAACCTACGAGCAGTACTTC. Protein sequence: CASSLNWDRRTYEQYF.